The subject of this entry is one TCR beta chain. The CDR3 is 14 amino acids. V was shortened by 6 bases and J by 2 bases, with 14 bases between the two germline ends. Germline values: CDR1 LNHDA, CDR2 SQIVND (reference sequence). Seattle's enrolled individuals joined amid active infection and were then monitored longitudinally. As processed by the authors: The authors estimated nucleated cell counts from reference gene primer amplification. Sequenced by immunoSEQ multiplex PCR; TCRdb stores in-frame clones only, minus some. For V, J and clone size, that table is used; D and trimming come from the DNA. There are around 50,000 clones in the sample; 87% occur only once, and 20% to 25% lies in the top ten. The data stem from a study of blood T cell repertoires in COVID-19. Overall study context: Acute and convalescent COVID-19 samples came from the United States, Italy and Spain. T cells, B-cell-depleted T cells, or PBMCs supplied cDNA or gDNA.

The chain couples TRBV19 to TRBJ2-7; D perhaps matches TRBD1 (5 bases). The sequenced sample consisted of peripheral blood. The sequence came from a woman aged 80 or older with COVID-19, enrolled during active disease. Here the CDR3 DNA reads TGTGCCAGTAGGGACACCACACCACCCTACGAGCAGTACTTC. It is translated as CASRDTTPPYEQYF.